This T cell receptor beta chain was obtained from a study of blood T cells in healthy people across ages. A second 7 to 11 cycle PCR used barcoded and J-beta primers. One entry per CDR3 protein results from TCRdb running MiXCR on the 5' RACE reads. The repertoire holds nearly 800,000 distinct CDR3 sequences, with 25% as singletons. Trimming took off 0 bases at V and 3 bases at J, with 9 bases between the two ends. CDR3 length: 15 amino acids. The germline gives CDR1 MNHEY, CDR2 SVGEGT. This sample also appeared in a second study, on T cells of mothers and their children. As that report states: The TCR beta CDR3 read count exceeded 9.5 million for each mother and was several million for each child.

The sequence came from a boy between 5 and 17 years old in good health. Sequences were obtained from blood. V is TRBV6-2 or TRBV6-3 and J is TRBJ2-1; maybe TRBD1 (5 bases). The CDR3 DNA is TGTGCCAGCAGTTACTCAGGGGCCTACTACAATGAGCAGTTCTTC. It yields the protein CASSYSGAYYNEQFF.